Below are 22 T cell receptor beta chains sequenced from a single sample in a study of T cells in localized non-small cell lung cancer. Sequenced by immunoSEQ multiplex PCR; TCRdb stores in-frame clones only, minus some. The sample includes roughly 30,000 clones, around 90% of them seen just once. The specimen comprised peripheral blood, sampled before any cancer treatment. The receptors were sampled from a female donor older than 55 with stage III squamous cell lung carcinoma.

This chain uses TRBV7-8 with TRBJ2-6; the D is unclear. The V gene's germline CDR1 is SGHVS and CDR2 FQNEAQ. There are 16 residues in the CDR3. Trimming cost V 5 bases and J 0 bases, with 11 bases left between them. The CDR3 loop is CASSITVNSGANVLTF. CDR3 nucleotide sequence: TGTGCCAGCAGCATAACAGTGAACTCTGGGGCCAACGTCCTGACTTTC.

DNA of the CDR3: TGTGCCAGCAGTCTGCCCACAGGAAACTATGGCTACACCTTC. The encoded protein is CASSLPTGNYGYTF. The rearrangement uses TRBV28 and TRBJ1-2; weak D call: TRBD1 (5 bases). From germline, CDR1 is MDHEN and CDR2 SYDVKM. The CDR3 is 14 residues long. The V and J ends lost 5 bases and 2 bases respectively, with 12 bases between them.

The chain couples TRBV6-5 to TRBJ2-3, with D uncertain. The CDR3 covers 11 residues. The V and J ends lost 7 bases and 3 bases respectively, with 5 bases between them. Germline-derived CDR1 and CDR2 are MNHEY and SVGAGI. The CDR3 loop is CASTQTDTQYF. DNA for the CDR3: TGTGCCAGCACCCAAACAGATACGCAGTATTTT.

This clone was seen just once. The J gene is TRBJ2-7, the V gene TRBV5-1, with TRBD1 as a possible D gene (5 bases). The germline CDR1 and CDR2 sequences are SGHRS and YFSETQ. V was shortened by 2 bases and J by 0 bases, with 12 bases between the two germline ends. This CDR3 is 15 amino acids long. In DNA form, the CDR3 reads TGCGCCAGCAGCTTAGGCCAGGGAAGCTCCTACGAGCAGTACTTC. This codes for CASSLGQGSSYEQYF.

V is TRBV7-2 and J is TRBJ2-7; 10 nucleotides line up with TRBD1. Germline assignment: CDR1 SGHTA and CDR2 FQGNSA. This CDR3 region has 15 residues. Trimming at V came to 5 bases and at J to 4 bases, leaving 8 bases not matched to a gene. CDR3: CASSGLDRGVYEQYF. DNA of the CDR3: TGTGCCAGCAGCGGGTTGGACAGGGGGGTTTACGAGCAGTACTTC. The entire variable domain, with the rest obtained from reference TRBV7-2 and TRBJ2-7, is as follows: GAGVSQSPSNKVTEKGKDVELRCDPISGHTALYWYRQSLGQGLEFLIYFQGNSAPDKSGLPSDRFSAERTGGSVSTLTIQRTQQEDSAVYLCASSGLDRGVYEQYFGPGTRLTVT.

The chain couples TRBV6-5 to TRBJ2-3; D possibly corresponds to TRBD2 (5 bases). The length of the CDR3 is 15 residues. Germline CDR1 is MNHEY and CDR2 is SVGAGI. V lost 0 bases and J lost 1, with 8 bases in between. CDR3 sequence: CASSYSKRGTDTQYF. CDR3 bases: TGTGCCAGCAGTTACTCGAAGAGGGGCACAGATACGCAGTATTTT.

This chain uses TRBV9 with TRBJ2-7, with TRBD1 identical over 8 bases. The CDR3 is made up of 15 amino acids. V lost 3 bases and J lost 6; bases outside the gene matches: 11. The V gene's germline CDR1 is SGDLS and CDR2 YYNGEE. This CDR3 reads CASSAQGAFAAEQYF. Written as DNA, the CDR3 is TGTGCCAGCAGCGCCCAGGGGGCTTTTGCCGCCGAGCAGTACTTC.

The chain combines TRBV5-5 with TRBJ2-7; perhaps TRBD2 as D (6 bases). V lost 4 bases to trimming and J lost 0 bases, with 11 bases between them. CDR1 and CDR2 (germline): SGHKS, YYEKEE (reference sequence). The CDR3 runs 14 residues. This CDR3 is CASSRTGVSYEQYF. The CDR3 bases are TGTGCCAGCAGCCGAACGGGGGTCTCCTACGAGCAGTACTTC. Combining the CDR3 with reference TRBV5-5 and TRBJ2-7 gives the whole variable domain DAGVTQSPTHLIKTRGQQVTLRCSPISGHKSVSWYQQVLGQGPQFIFQYYEKEERGRGNFPDRFSARQFPNYSSELNVNALLLGDSALYLCASSRTGVSYEQYFGPGTRLTVT.

The V call is TRBV7-2, the J call TRBJ1-1; no clear D. Germline V gene data show CDR1 as SGHTA and CDR2 as FQGNSA. The CDR3 extends over 14 amino acids. V was clipped by 2 bases and J by 0 bases, with 7 bases between them. CDR3 coding DNA: TGTGCCAGCAGCTTATTGTGGATGAACACTGAAGCTTTCTTT. Protein: CASSLLWMNTEAFF.

CDR3: CASSQRGGVDYGYTF. As DNA, the CDR3 is TGTGCCAGCAGCCAAAGAGGGGGGGTCGACTATGGCTACACCTTC. The genes are TRBV4-2 and TRBJ1-2; maybe TRBD1 (6 bases). V was pared by 2 bases and J by 3 bases, with 13 bases between. The CDR3 spans 15 residues. CDR1 LGHNA and CDR2 YNFKEQ come from the germline V gene.

This chain joins TRBV20-1 and TRBJ2-5, with D unresolved. Looked up from germline, CDR1 is DFQATT and CDR2 is SNEGSKA (reference sequence). V dropped 3 bases and J dropped 4 bases, with 6 bases sitting between them. CDR3 length equals 11 residues. CDR3 sequence (DNA): TGCAGTGCTAGGGTCCGAGAGACCCAGTACTTC. Its protein product is CSARVRETQYF.

J is TRBJ1-3 and V is TRBV14; D call uncertain. The CDR3 loop spans 17 amino acids. The ends were cut back, 4 bases at V and 0 bases at J, with 16 bases in the middle. In germline, CDR1 is SGHDN, CDR2 FVKESK. The chain's CDR3 is CASSRNSQTFSGNTIYF. CDR3 sequence (DNA): TGTGCCAGCAGCCGAAACTCTCAAACTTTCTCTGGAAACACCATATATTTT.

This clone is deemed medium-sized. The chain couples TRBV4-3 to TRBJ2-5; D ambiguous. CDR3 length: 14 residues. The germline gives CDR1 LGHNA, CDR2 YSLEER. V was pared by 1 base and J by 2 bases, with 8 bases between. DNA for the CDR3: TGCGCCAGCAGCCAAGGTCAGGAGCAAGAGACCCAGTACTTC. Translation gives CASSQGQEQETQYF.

This sequence joins TRBV4-1 and TRBJ1-2; TRBD1 agrees at 8 bases. From germline, CDR1 is MGHRA and CDR2 YSYEKL. V dropped 4 bases and J dropped 3; count of bases not matched to a gene: 7. The CDR3 sequence is 15 residues long. CDR3 bases: TGCGCCAGCAGCCGCATGGACAGGGTTGACTATGGCTACACCTTC. Protein: CASSRMDRVDYGYTF.

The chain has TRBV19 and TRBJ2-3; no clear D gene. Trimming cost V 3 bases and J 12 bases, with 16 bases left between them. Germline CDR1 and CDR2: LNHDA and SQIVND (reference sequence). This CDR3 is 13 amino acids long. CDR3 sequence reads: CASSISARSRQYF. The CDR3 region has the DNA TGTGCCAGTAGTATCTCGGCACGGAGCCGCCAGTATTTT.

The gene calls are TRBV4-1 and TRBJ2-3; tentatively, D is TRBD2 (5 bases). The V gene lost 0 bases and the J gene lost 2 bases, with 9 bases spanning the gap. In germline, CDR1 is MGHRA, CDR2 YSYEKL. This CDR3 comprises 15 residues. The CDR3 region is CASSQDGRVTDTQYF. The CDR3 region has the DNA TGCGCCAGCAGCCAAGATGGGCGGGTCACAGATACGCAGTATTTT.

V usage is TRBV28 and J usage is TRBJ1-3; D call uncertain. Deletions cut 2 bases from V and 0 bases from J, with 8 bases between. CDR1 is MDHEN and CDR2 is SYDVKM in the germline V gene. This CDR3 is built from 15 residues. The CDR3 sequence is CASSLRAVSGNTIYF. CDR3 in DNA: TGTGCCAGCAGTTTAAGGGCAGTCTCTGGAAACACCATATATTTT.

The V and J genes are TRBV5-4 and TRBJ2-1, with 10 bases lining up with TRBD1. This CDR3 has 14 amino acids. Germline assignment: CDR1 SGHNT and CDR2 YYREEE (reference sequence). Trimming took 3 bases from V and 6 from J; bases not matched to a gene: 3. CDR3: CASSSWDRGNEQFF. CDR3 coding DNA: TGTGCCAGCAGCTCCTGGGACAGGGGCAATGAGCAGTTCTTC.

This chain links TRBV6-5 with TRBJ1-2; D uncertain. The germline V gene has CDR1 MNHEY and CDR2 SVGAGI. The CDR3 loop spans 13 amino acids. Trimming pared 6 bases from V and 6 bases from J, leaving 14 bases between. CDR3 amino acids: CASSLTRDHGYTF. CDR3 in DNA: TGTGCCAGCAGCCTCACCCGAGACCATGGCTACACCTTC.

CDR3 loop: CASSLEPTPTHTQYF. For the CDR3, the DNA is TGTGCCAGCAGCTTAGAACCGACGCCGACTCATACGCAGTATTTT. The chain links TRBV11-2 to TRBJ2-3; D is undetermined. Germline V gives CDR1 SGHAT, CDR2 FQNNGV. V was cut by 0 bases and J by 7 bases, with 14 bases left in between. The CDR3 covers 15 residues.

This clone was seen once. CDR3: CASSLEVGNVGNQPQHF. The CDR3 DNA follows: TGTGCCAGCAGCTTAGAGGTTGGGAATGTGGGCAATCAGCCCCAGCATTTT. The chain carries TRBV7-8 and TRBJ1-5; D remains ambiguous. This CDR3 contains 17 residues. The V and J ends lost 1 base and 2 bases respectively, with 15 bases between them. Germline-derived CDR1 and CDR2 are SGHVS and FQNEAQ.

The chain couples TRBV28 to TRBJ1-1; the D gene is possibly TRBD1 (5 bases). This CDR3 comprises 16 residues. CDR1 and CDR2 from the germline V gene are MDHEN and SYDVKM. Trimming took off 2 bases at V and 0 bases at J, with 13 bases between the two ends. CDR3 nucleotides: TGTGCCAGCAGTTTACGGAGGTGGGGGGTGAACACTGAAGCTTTCTTT. The encoded protein is CASSLRRWGVNTEAFF.